This TCR beta chain is drawn from a study of cytomegalovirus exposure and HLA in healthy donors. Overall study: Previous work identified 90 million to 130 million unique TCR beta sequences from about 179 million T cells. Study-wide findings and caveats: A likely sequencing artifact accounted for one observed cluster of highly shared sequence variants. In the analysis, some V segments, TRBV6-2 and TRBV6-3 included, were excluded as indistinguishable.

In the case of this clone: Its target is unknown.

Primers included in the PCR were 60 Vbeta and 13 Jbeta primers. Generated by immunoSEQ multiplex PCR, the TCRdb table keeps only in-frame clones and is missing some. The data contain over 130,000 clones, about 60% of them singletons. In germline, CDR1 is MNHEY, CDR2 SMNVEV (reference sequence). The CDR3 spans 17 residues. With 2 bases clipped from V and 9 bases from J, the junction kept 12 bases outside the gene matches. Sequenced sample: PBMCs. The sequence was collected from a woman aged 55 to 70 in good health and CMV-seropositive. The rearrangement joins TRBV27 to TRBJ2-1; 11 bases agree with TRBD2. The CDR3 DNA reads TGTGCCAGCAGTTTAAACCCCGCCAGACTAGCGGGATTTGAGCAGTTCTTC. Encoded protein: CASSLNPARLAGFEQFF.